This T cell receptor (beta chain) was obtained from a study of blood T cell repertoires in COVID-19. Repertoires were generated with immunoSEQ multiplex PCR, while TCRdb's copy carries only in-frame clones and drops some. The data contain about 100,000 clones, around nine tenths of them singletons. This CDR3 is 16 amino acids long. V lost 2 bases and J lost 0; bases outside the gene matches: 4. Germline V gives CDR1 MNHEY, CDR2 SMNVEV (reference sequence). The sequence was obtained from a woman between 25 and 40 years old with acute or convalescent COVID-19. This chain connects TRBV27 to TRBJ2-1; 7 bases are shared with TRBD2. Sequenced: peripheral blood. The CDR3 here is CASSLEAGPSYNEQFF. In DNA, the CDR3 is TGTGCCAGCAGTTTAGAAGCGGGACCCTCCTACAATGAGCAGTTCTTC.